Listed below are T cell receptor beta chains from one sample, sequenced in a study of cytomegalovirus exposure and HLA in healthy donors. Generated by immunoSEQ multiplex PCR, the TCRdb table keeps only in-frame clones and is missing some. This sample yields 130,000 to 150,000 clones, of which almost 80% are seen a single time; less than 8% belongs to the top ten. The specimen sequenced was PBMCs. The receptors stem from a woman aged 40 to 50 in good health and CMV-seropositive. CDR3s include the opening cysteine and the closing phenylalanine or tryptophan.

TRBV30	TRBJ2-2	17	CAWIPGGHNSNTGELFF
TRBV7-2	TRBJ2-3	15	CASSFDISWTDTQYF
TRBV19	TRBJ1-1	14	CASSIAVGNTEAFF
TRBV20-1	TRBJ2-1	10	CSALARREFF
TRBV7-3	TRBJ2-6	15	CASSPGNSGANVLTF
TRBV30	TRBJ1-1	13	CAWRWDNGKEAFF
TRBV2	TRBJ2-7	13	CASSPPGQYEQYF
TRBV7-9	TRBJ2-1	16	CASSAPGGAEYNEQFF
TRBV5-6	TRBJ1-1	13	CASSLAGGVAPLF
TRBV21-1	TRBJ2-5	16	CASSKALSGEQETQYF
TRBV1	TRBJ2-7	16	CTSSPRLAPSSYEQYF
TRBV27	TRBJ2-1	16	CASSPLQAFAMNEQFF
TRBV28	TRBJ2-2	16	CASSLPTSGYTGELFF
TRBV5-6	TRBJ2-5	13	CASSTDRVETQYF
TRBV9	TRBJ1-6	15	CASSVDPGLVGPLHF
TRBV27	TRBJ2-3	15	CASSTSATSTDTQYF
TRBV7-3	TRBJ2-1	15	CASSSGLADYNEQFF
TRBV27	TRBJ2-7	15	CASSLFGTGLNEQHF
TRBV11-3	TRBJ2-3	16	CASSPLGQGGLDTQYF
TRBV5-1	TRBJ2-2	15	CASSPRQGGTGELFF
TRBV7-6	TRBJ1-5	13	CASSWDSRQPQHF
TRBV28	TRBJ1-2	13	CASSFPGQTGYTF
TRBV6-1	TRBJ2-3	12	CASIPITDTQYF
TRBV30	TRBJ2-5	14	CAWSVTGLEETQYF
TRBV21-1	TRBJ1-1	15	CASIAKDRANTEAFF
TRBV2	TRBJ1-4	15	CASSGSRGGNEKLFF
TRBV9	TRBJ1-5	14	CASSVDGGYQPQHF
TRBV7-9	TRBJ1-5	14	CASSLPSSNQPQHF
TRBV19	TRBJ2-7	15	CASSIEGGSSYEQYF
TRBV27	TRBJ2-7	15	CASSSRRDISYEQYF
TRBV14	TRBJ2-3	16	CASSHHAGQGTDTQYF
TRBV9	TRBJ2-3	17	CASSLGRQGLSTDTQYF
TRBV7-9	TRBJ1-1	15	CASSLVAGPNTEAFF
TRBV7-9	TRBJ1-4	13	CSSSLWPGEKLFF
TRBV5-1	TRBJ2-1	13	CASRAGVDNEQFF
TRBV6-6	TRBJ1-5	13	CASSYSVDKPQHF
TRBV27	TRBJ2-5	15	CASSLTGQGYETQYF
TRBV11-2	TRBJ2-7	15	CASSHLQGAFYEQYF
TRBV5-1	TRBJ2-6	15	CASSSSYSGANVLTF
TRBV18	TRBJ1-6	16	CASSPQGASYNSPLHF
TRBV5-4	TRBJ2-3	14	CASRSQGSTDTQYF
TRBV6-6	TRBJ2-7	14	CASSGTGLVGEQYF
TRBV9	TRBJ2-1	16	CASSEPGLAGKNEQFF
TRBV7-9	TRBJ1-3	14	CASSFSYSGNTIYF
TRBV7-6	TRBJ2-3	17	CASSGRGGGRATDTQYF
TRBV7-9	TRBJ2-5	15	CASSLAPGLEETQYF
TRBV4-1	TRBJ2-3	20	CASSPWGLAGGGGVTDTQYF
TRBV5-4	TRBJ1-6	16	CASSQTGGSYNSPLHF
TRBV10-3	TRBJ1-3	15	CAIRDSSHSGNTIYF
TRBV4-1	TRBJ2-5	17	CASSQDRGGWVQETQYF